One sample yielded the 29 T cell receptor beta chains listed below, sequenced in a study of cytomegalovirus exposure and HLA in healthy donors (TCRdb year 2017). To prepare the library, the immunoSEQ multiplex PCR assay was applied. Sourced from immuneACCESS, this table was stored by TCRdb with only in-frame sequences that have V and J called. A share of the clones is absent; for the studies checked, an unresolved V gene accounts for under half, and the remainder has no known explanation. This sample lists more than 140,000 clones; approximately 91% were detected once. Around 3.4% of the sample is held by the ten biggest clonotypes. Sequenced: PBMCs. These receptors originate from a woman aged 18-30 years in good health and CMV-seropositive.

The chain is built from TRBV28 and TRBJ2-5; D is possibly TRBD2 (7 bases). CDR1 MDHEN and CDR2 SYDVKM come from the germline V gene. This CDR3 has 12 amino acids. V dropped 9 bases and J dropped 4 bases, with 12 bases sitting between them. CDR3 sequence reads: CASGRGGETQYF. The DNA of the CDR3 is TGTGCCAGTGGGAGGGGGGGAGAGACCCAGTACTTC.

This chain uses TRBV11-3 with TRBJ2-1; 11 nucleotides match TRBD2. V was pared by 3 bases and J by 3 bases, with 10 bases of the junction left unmatched. This CDR3 has 18 residues. Looked up from germline, CDR1 is SGHNT and CDR2 is YENEEA. In DNA, the CDR3 is TGTGCCAGCAGCTTCCATCTTAGCGGGAGGGCCATCTACAATGAGCAGTTCTTC. Protein product: CASSFHLSGRAIYNEQFF.

The chain links TRBV5-4 to TRBJ2-1, with D perhaps matching TRBD2 (6 bases). The CDR3 has 13 residues. Germline V lookup: CDR1 SGHNT, CDR2 YYREEE (reference sequence). Trimming took 1 base from V and 10 from J, leaving 12 bases between them. CDR3: CASSLPGLPEQFF. Written as DNA, the CDR3 is TGTGCCAGCAGCTTGCCCGGACTACCAGAGCAGTTCTTC.

The CDR3: CASRTGVTDTQYF. CDR3 nucleotide sequence: TGTGCCAGCAGGACAGGAGTAACAGATACGCAGTATTTT. The chain joins TRBV2 to TRBJ2-3, with D maybe TRBD1 (6 bases). From germline, CDR1 is SNHLY and CDR2 FYNNEI. The CDR3 sequence is 13 residues long. The germline V and J ends were trimmed by 6 bases and 3 bases, with 10 bases remaining between them. Variable domain in full (rest from reference TRBV2 and TRBJ2-3): EPEVTQTPSHQVTQMGQEVILRCVPISNHLYFYWYRQILGQKVEFLVSFYNNEISEKSEIFDDQFSVERPDGSNFTLKIRSTKLEDSAMYFCASRTGVTDTQYFGPGTRLTVL.

This chain links TRBV27 with TRBJ1-5; 7 bases line up with TRBD1. The CDR3 is 13 amino acids. J was trimmed by 3 bases and V by 9 bases; bases with no gene match: 5. The germline CDR1 and CDR2 sequences are MNHEY and SMNVEV (reference sequence). CDR3: CASRGQNNQPQHF. The CDR3 coding sequence is TGTGCCAGTAGGGGACAGAACAATCAGCCCCAGCATTTT.

This chain connects TRBV28 to TRBJ1-2; D not resolved. The CDR3 sequence is 13 residues long. The V gene lost 6 bases and the J gene lost 5 bases, with 13 bases spanning the gap. The germline CDR1 and CDR2 sequences are MDHEN and SYDVKM. The CDR3 spells CASSRMGRYGYTF. CDR3 sequence (DNA): TGTGCCAGCAGCCGTATGGGGAGGTATGGCTACACCTTC.

The chain carries TRBV6-5 and TRBJ2-7, with TRBD2 identical over 8 bases. This CDR3 region has 14 residues. CDR1 is MNHEY and CDR2 is SVGAGI in the germline V gene. Trimming removed 6 bases from V and 7 bases from J; junction bases left unmatched: 11. The CDR3 loop is CASRKAGAPSEQYF. In nucleotides, the CDR3 is TGTGCCAGCAGAAAAGCGGGGGCCCCGTCAGAGCAGTACTTC.

The chain couples TRBV30 to TRBJ1-6; weak D call: TRBD1 (6 bases). CDR1 GTSNPN and CDR2 SVGIG come from the germline V gene (reference sequence). V was cut by 2 bases and J by 6 bases, with 11 bases left in between. The CDR3 is 14 amino acids. The CDR3 here is CAWSTGTTNSPLHF. The CDR3 DNA sequence: TGTGCCTGGAGTACCGGGACAACTAATTCACCCCTCCACTTT.

In nucleotides, the CDR3 is TGTGCCAGTAGTATCCTACCGGGACAGGGGATGGCCTACGAGCAGTACTTC. Amino acid sequence: CASSILPGQGMAYEQYF. V usage is TRBV19 and J usage is TRBJ2-7; 10 nucleotides agree with TRBD1. The CDR3 spans 17 residues. J gave up 2 bases and V 3 bases, and 10 bases lay outside the gene matches. Germline-derived CDR1 and CDR2 are LNHDA and SQIVND (reference sequence).

The rearrangement joins TRBV5-1 to TRBJ2-7, with TRBD1 identical over 9 bases. The V gene's germline CDR1 is SGHRS and CDR2 YFSETQ. The CDR3 has 16 amino acids. Unmatched junction bases numbered 7, after V lost 0 bases and J lost 3 bases. The chain's CDR3 is CASSLELGTGSYEQYF. As DNA, the CDR3 is TGCGCCAGCAGCTTGGAACTCGGGACAGGGAGCTACGAGCAGTACTTC.

This chain joins TRBV27 and TRBJ1-2, with TRBD1 matching over 8 bases. The V gene's germline CDR1 is MNHEY and CDR2 SMNVEV (reference sequence). This CDR3 has 16 residues. Germline trimming cut 4 bases from V and 1 base from J; bases unmatched to any gene: 8. The CDR3 DNA follows: TGTGCCAGCAGTTGGAGGCAGGGGGCGAATAACTATGGCTACACCTTC. It specifies CASSWRQGANNYGYTF.

The chain couples TRBV2 to TRBJ1-5, with a possible D match to TRBD1 (6 bases). Trimming took off 3 bases at V and 3 bases at J, with 9 bases between the two ends. The CDR3 has 14 amino acids. Germline loops: CDR1 SNHLY, CDR2 FYNNEI. The CDR3 DNA reads as TGTGCCAGCAGTGATGGGGACACCAATCAGCCCCAGCATTTT. This gives the protein CASSDGDTNQPQHF.

The chain employs TRBV15 and TRBJ2-7; D is unresolved. Germline CDR1 LNHNV, CDR2 YYDKDF (reference sequence). The CDR3 length is 12 residues. V was pared by 8 bases and J by 7 bases, with 15 bases between. The CDR3 region is CATETAAGEQYF. The CDR3 DNA sequence: TGTGCCACCGAGACGGCCGCCGGGGAGCAGTACTTC.

This sequence joins TRBV5-1 and TRBJ2-7, with 7 bases fitting TRBD2. V trimming: 4 bases; J trimming: 2 bases; junction bases outside the gene matches: 6. This CDR3 has 14 residues. From germline, CDR1 is SGHRS and CDR2 YFSETQ. CDR3 region: CASSPGTNPYEQYF. The CDR3 nucleotides read TGCGCCAGCAGCCCTGGGACTAATCCCTACGAGCAGTACTTC.

The rearrangement joins TRBV5-1 to TRBJ1-3, with D tentatively TRBD1 (6 bases). CDR3 length equals 15 residues. Trimming pared 4 bases from V and 2 bases from J, leaving 13 bases between. Germline values: CDR1 SGHRS, CDR2 YFSETQ. The CDR3 DNA follows: TGCGCCAGCAGCCCGCAAACAGGGCCTGGAAACACCATATATTTT. Protein product: CASSPQTGPGNTIYF.

The chain carries TRBV28 and TRBJ2-7, with TRBD2 identical over 8 bases. The J segment lost 2 bases and the V segment lost 5 bases, leaving 5 bases of the junction unmatched. CDR1 and CDR2 (germline): MDHEN, SYDVKM. This CDR3 has 14 amino acids. DNA of the CDR3: TGTGCCAGCAGTCTCAGCGGGAGACCCTACGAGCAGTACTTC. Its protein product is CASSLSGRPYEQYF.

The chain couples TRBV28 to TRBJ1-1; TRBD1 matches 8 bases. CDR1 and CDR2 from the germline V gene are MDHEN and SYDVKM. This CDR3 spans 13 amino acids. The junction had 6 bases not matched to a gene; V was cut back by 7 bases and J by 5 bases. CDR3 sequence reads: CASNFNRGTEAFF. CDR3 DNA sequence: TGTGCCAGCAACTTTAACAGGGGGACTGAAGCTTTCTTT.

This chain joins TRBV5-6 and TRBJ1-5; a possible D gene is TRBD1 (5 bases). Trimming took 1 base from V and 7 from J, leaving 12 bases between them. CDR1 is SGHDT, CDR2 YYEEEE, per germline. This CDR3 comprises 14 residues. This CDR3 is CASSLSLGGQPQHF. The CDR3 DNA sequence: TGTGCCAGCAGCTTGTCGTTGGGGGGACAGCCCCAGCATTTT.

This rearrangement joins TRBV6-5 to TRBJ1-1; no reliable D call. Deletions cut 6 bases from V and 1 base from J, with 12 bases between. The CDR3 is 14 residues long. CDR1 and CDR2 (germline): MNHEY, SVGAGI. CDR3 bases: TGTGCCAGCAGCAAAGCGGGAGGGAACACTGAAGCTTTCTTT. Protein sequence: CASSKAGGNTEAFF.

A single count supports this clone. The genes are TRBV11-3 and TRBJ2-1, with TRBD2 identical over 11 bases. The germline gives CDR1 SGHNT, CDR2 YENEEA. This CDR3 region has 18 residues. The V and J ends lost 0 bases and 4 bases, in that order; junction bases with no gene match: 8. CDR3 region: CASSLEASGTSGYNEQFF. In DNA form, the CDR3 reads TGTGCCAGCAGCTTAGAGGCTTCCGGGACTAGCGGATACAATGAGCAGTTCTTC.

This chain links TRBV27 with TRBJ2-2; TRBD1 matches at 8 bases. V shed 3 bases and J 3 bases; nucleotides not matched to a gene: 6. The CDR3 runs to 16 residues. Germline CDR1 and CDR2: MNHEY and SMNVEV (reference sequence). CDR3 sequence reads: CASSFLGTGDTGELFF. The CDR3, as DNA: TGTGCCAGCAGTTTCTTAGGGACAGGTGACACCGGGGAGCTGTTTTTT.

This clone was seen just once. The rearrangement links TRBV29-1 to TRBJ2-1, with a possible D match to TRBD2 (5 bases). The CDR3 is 10 amino acids. Trimming left V 8 bases short and J 12 bases short, with 14 bases between. Looked up from germline, CDR1 is SQVTM and CDR2 is ANQGSEA. Written as DNA, the CDR3 is TGCAGCTGCCAGGATAGCGTGCAGTTCTTC. It codes for CSCQDSVQFF.

The rearrangement links TRBV7-3 to TRBJ2-3, with a tentative D call TRBD2 (5 bases). V was pared by 5 bases and J by 4 bases, with 13 bases between. Germline CDR1 reads SGHTA; CDR2 reads FQGTGA. The length of the CDR3 is 14 residues. In DNA form, the CDR3 reads TGTGCCAGCAGCCCTCTAGCTGGCCCAGATACGCAGTATTTT. Amino acids: CASSPLAGPDTQYF.

This clone is a singleton in its sample. The rearrangement joins TRBV28 to TRBJ2-7; D might be TRBD1 (5 bases). The CDR3 has 15 residues. Germline V gene sequence: CDR1 MDHEN, CDR2 SYDVKM. Trimming removed 6 bases at V and 2 bases at J, with 17 bases between. The CDR3 DNA reads as TGTGCCAGCAGCCCTGATCTAGACAGAACCTACGAGCAGTACTTC. Translation: CASSPDLDRTYEQYF. Complete variable domain (other parts from reference TRBV28 and TRBJ2-7): DVKVTQSSRYLVKRTGEKVFLECVQDMDHENMFWYRQDPGLGLRLIYFSYDVKMKEKGDIPEGYSVSREKKERFSLILESASTNQTSMYLCASSPDLDRTYEQYFGPGTRLTVT.

This chain connects TRBV11-2 to TRBJ1-2; D unclear. This CDR3 contains 14 residues. From germline, CDR1 is SGHAT and CDR2 FQNNGV. With 6 bases removed from V and 4 bases from J, the gap between germline ends came to 15 bases. In nucleotides, the CDR3 is TGTGCCAGCAGACCCCCCGGGAAGAGCTATGGCTACACCTTC. It is translated as CASRPPGKSYGYTF.

This clone has a handful of counts. The chain employs TRBV7-9 and TRBJ1-2; TRBD1 agrees at 9 bases. The CDR3 is 14 residues long. Germline assignment: CDR1 SEHNR and CDR2 FQNEAQ (reference sequence). With 6 bases clipped from V and 4 bases from J, the junction kept 6 bases outside the gene matches. The CDR3 nucleotides are TGTGCCAGCAGTTCAGACAGGGGGGGCTATGGCTACACCTTC. Residues: CASSSDRGGYGYTF.

The chain uses TRBV10-1 and TRBJ2-7; 9 bases fit TRBD2. Per germline, CDR1 WNHNN and CDR2 SYGVQD (reference sequence). This CDR3 has 15 residues. V dropped 1 base and J dropped 5; count of bases not matched to a gene: 6. In DNA form, the CDR3 reads TGCGCCAGCAGTGAGTTAGCGGGGGCCATGGACGAGCAGTACTTC. Protein product: CASSELAGAMDEQYF.

The chain joins TRBV19 to TRBJ1-2, with TRBD1 matching 9 bases. Germline loops: CDR1 LNHDA, CDR2 SQIVND (reference sequence). This CDR3 is built from 13 residues. J was trimmed by 6 bases and V by 5 bases; bases with no gene match: 4. This CDR3 is CASSEQGANGYTF. CDR3 DNA sequence: TGTGCCAGTAGTGAACAGGGGGCAAATGGCTACACCTTC.

A few counts support this clone. The V gene is TRBV11-3, the J gene TRBJ2-2, with D possibly TRBD2 on 5 matching bases. Germline V gives CDR1 SGHNT, CDR2 YENEEA. CDR3 size: 15 residues. The V end lost 5 bases, the J end lost 5 bases, and 15 bases lay between the germline ends. CDR3 sequence: CASSLRDMGTGELFF. CDR3 DNA sequence: TGTGCCAGCAGCCTCCGGGATATGGGGACCGGGGAGCTGTTTTTT.